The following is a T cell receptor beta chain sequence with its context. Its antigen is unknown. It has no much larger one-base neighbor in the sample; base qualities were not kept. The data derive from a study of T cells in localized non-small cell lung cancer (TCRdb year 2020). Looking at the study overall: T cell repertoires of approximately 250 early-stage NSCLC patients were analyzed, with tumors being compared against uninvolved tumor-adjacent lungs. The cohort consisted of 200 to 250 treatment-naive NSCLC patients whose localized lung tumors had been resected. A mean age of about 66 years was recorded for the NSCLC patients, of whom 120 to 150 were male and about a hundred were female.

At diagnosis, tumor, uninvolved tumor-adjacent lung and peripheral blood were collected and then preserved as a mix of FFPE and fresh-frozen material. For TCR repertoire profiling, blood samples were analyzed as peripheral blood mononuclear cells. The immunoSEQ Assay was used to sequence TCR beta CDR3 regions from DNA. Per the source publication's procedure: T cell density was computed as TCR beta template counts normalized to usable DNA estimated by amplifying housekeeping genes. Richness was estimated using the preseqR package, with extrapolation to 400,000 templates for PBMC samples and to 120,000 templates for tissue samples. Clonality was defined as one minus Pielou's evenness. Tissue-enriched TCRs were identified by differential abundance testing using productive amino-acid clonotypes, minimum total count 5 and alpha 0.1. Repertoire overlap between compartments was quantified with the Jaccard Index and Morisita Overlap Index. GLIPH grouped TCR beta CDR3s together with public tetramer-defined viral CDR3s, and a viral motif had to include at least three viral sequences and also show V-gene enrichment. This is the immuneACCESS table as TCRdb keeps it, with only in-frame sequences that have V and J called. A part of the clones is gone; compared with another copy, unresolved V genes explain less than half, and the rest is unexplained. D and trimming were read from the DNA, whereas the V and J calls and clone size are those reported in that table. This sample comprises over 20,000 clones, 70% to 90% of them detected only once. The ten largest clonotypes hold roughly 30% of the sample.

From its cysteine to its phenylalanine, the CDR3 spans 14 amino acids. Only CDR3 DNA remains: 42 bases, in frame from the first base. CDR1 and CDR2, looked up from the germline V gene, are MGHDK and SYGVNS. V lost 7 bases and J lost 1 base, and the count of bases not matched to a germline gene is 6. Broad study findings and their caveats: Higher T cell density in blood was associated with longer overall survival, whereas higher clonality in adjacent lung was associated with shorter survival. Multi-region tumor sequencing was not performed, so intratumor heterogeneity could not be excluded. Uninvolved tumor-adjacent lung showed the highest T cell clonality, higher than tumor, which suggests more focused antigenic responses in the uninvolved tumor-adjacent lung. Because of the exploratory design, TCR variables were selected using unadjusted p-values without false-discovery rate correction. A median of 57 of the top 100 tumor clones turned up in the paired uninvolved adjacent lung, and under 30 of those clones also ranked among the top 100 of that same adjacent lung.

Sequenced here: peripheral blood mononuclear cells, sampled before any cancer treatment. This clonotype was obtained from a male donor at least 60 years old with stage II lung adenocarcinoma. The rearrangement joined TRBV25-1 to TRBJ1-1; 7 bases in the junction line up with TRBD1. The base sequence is TGTGCCAGCACGACGACAGGGCGGAACACTGAAGCTTTCTTT. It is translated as CASTTTGRNTEAFF.